The 21 T cell receptor beta chains reported below all come from one sample, sequenced in a study of blood T cell repertoires in COVID-19. Repertoires were generated with immunoSEQ multiplex PCR, while TCRdb's copy carries only in-frame clones and drops some. The sample lists a few hundred thousand clones, 80% to 90% seen once, with around 4.1% in the top ten. The specimen was PBMCs or T cells enriched from blood (not recorded which). These receptors were obtained from a man aged 25 to 40 with acute COVID-19.

The rearrangement joins TRBV7-8 to TRBJ1-5, with unresolved D. Germline V gene lookup returns CDR1 SGHVS and CDR2 FQNEAQ. V gave up 5 bases and J gave up 0 bases, with 17 bases separating them. This CDR3 is built from 17 residues. The CDR3 bases are TGTGCCAGCAGCCCATCACCCGTGACAAGTAGCAATCAGCCCCAGCATTTT. Translated, it gives CASSPSPVTSSNQPQHF.

The gene calls are TRBV27 and TRBJ1-2; 10 bases agree with TRBD1. CDR3 length: 17 amino acids. J gave up 8 bases and V 4 bases, and 16 bases lay outside the gene matches. Germline CDR1 and CDR2: MNHEY and SMNVEV (reference sequence). Here the CDR3 DNA reads TGTGCCAGCAGTTCAACCAAAACTCAGGACAGGGGGGGCGGCTACACCTTC. Protein: CASSSTKTQDRGGGYTF.

The chain uses TRBV4-2 and TRBJ2-1; maybe TRBD1 (6 bases). The CDR3 contains 18 residues. CDR1 and CDR2 from the germline V gene are LGHNA and YNFKEQ. Trimming pared 3 bases from V and 0 bases from J, leaving 18 bases between. In nucleotides, the CDR3 is TGTGCCAGCAGCCAGCTATTGGGGACACCGAGCTCCTACAATGAGCAGTTCTTC. Translating gives CASSQLLGTPSSYNEQFF.

V is TRBV5-1 and J is TRBJ1-4, with 10 bases matching TRBD1. J gave up 6 bases and V 2 bases, and 4 bases lay outside the gene matches. CDR3 length: 15 amino acids. Germline V gene data show CDR1 as SGHRS and CDR2 as YFSETQ. CDR3 DNA: TGCGCCAGCAGCTTAGCCGGGACAGGGGATGAAAAACTGTTTTTT. This codes for CASSLAGTGDEKLFF.

This chain joins TRBV9 and TRBJ2-6, with D perhaps TRBD2 (5 bases). Germline assignment: CDR1 SGDLS and CDR2 YYNGEE. This CDR3 spans 15 amino acids. Trimming cost V 4 bases and J 2 bases, with 10 bases left between them. The CDR3 loop is CASSSDFTGANVLTF. The CDR3, as DNA: TGTGCCAGCAGCTCGGACTTTACTGGGGCCAACGTCCTGACTTTC.

The chain joins TRBV6-5 to TRBJ1-4; TRBD1 aligns across 7 bases. Germline V gives CDR1 MNHEY, CDR2 SVGAGI. The CDR3 totals 15 residues. With 5 bases clipped from V and 10 bases from J, the junction kept 13 bases outside the gene matches. In DNA form, the CDR3 reads TGTGCCAGCAGTCCTAAGGGGGCGCTTCCTCGAAAACTGTTTTTT. Translation gives CASSPKGALPRKLFF.

The gene calls are TRBV9 and TRBJ1-5; TRBD1 aligns across 7 bases. CDR3 length: 15 amino acids. The ends lost 5 bases at V and 4 bases at J; junction bases unmatched: 9. Germline assignment: CDR1 SGDLS and CDR2 YYNGEE. The CDR3 coding sequence is TGTGCCAGCAGTGGCCAGGGGGTATGGAATCAGCCCCAGCATTTT. This gives the protein CASSGQGVWNQPQHF. Drawing the rest from reference TRBV9 and TRBJ1-5, the complete variable domain is DSGVTQTPKHLITATGQRVTLRCSPRSGDLSVYWYQQSLDQGLQFLIQYYNGEERAKGNILERFSAQQFPDLHSELNLSSLELGDSALYFCASSGQGVWNQPQHFGDGTRLSIL.

The chain employs TRBV7-8 and TRBJ2-2, with D unresolved. V was pared by 4 bases and J by 4 bases, with 4 bases between. Germline CDR1 SGHVS, CDR2 FQNEAQ. There are 12 residues in the CDR3. CDR3 loop: CASSSFTGELFF. CDR3 DNA sequence: TGTGCCAGCAGCTCGTTCACCGGGGAGCTGTTTTTT.

The chain combines TRBV6-5 with TRBJ1-1; 8 bases line up with TRBD1. The CDR3 covers 14 residues. V trimming: 7 bases; J trimming: 10 bases; junction bases outside the gene matches: 14. Germline V lookup: CDR1 MNHEY, CDR2 SVGAGI. The CDR3 is CASNQLGQGTGAFF. DNA for the CDR3: TGTGCCAGCAATCAACTTGGACAGGGAACCGGAGCTTTCTTT.

This clone came up once. V gene TRBV12-3 or TRBV12-4 combines with J gene TRBJ1-5; no clear D. This CDR3 comprises 12 residues. V was shortened by 1 base and J by 9 bases, with 7 bases between the two germline ends. The CDR3 protein is CASSLDQAPQHF. The CDR3 region has the DNA TGTGCCAGCAGTTTAGACCAGGCGCCCCAGCATTTT.

This rearrangement joins TRBV30 to TRBJ2-1, with D tentatively TRBD2 (6 bases). V gave up 4 bases and J gave up 6 bases, with 10 bases separating them. The germline V gene encodes CDR1 GTSNPN and CDR2 SVGIG (reference sequence). The CDR3 consists of 12 residues. The CDR3 bases are TGTGCCTGGACCCACGGGGGCAATGAGCAGTTCTTC. This encodes CAWTHGGNEQFF.

V and J are TRBV6-4 and TRBJ1-5, with 9 positions matching TRBD1. Germline CDR1 reads MRHNA; CDR2 reads SNTAGT. V lost 3 bases to trimming and J lost 4 bases; unmatched junction nucleotides: 10. The CDR3 totals 17 residues. DNA of the CDR3: TGTGCCAGCAGTGATCGCCCTTCGGGACAGGGAAATCAGCCCCAGCATTTT. Its protein product is CASSDRPSGQGNQPQHF.

This rearrangement joins TRBV5-4 to TRBJ2-5; 9 nucleotides align to TRBD2. Trimming took 3 bases from V and 1 from J; bases not matched to a gene: 7. CDR1 is SGHNT, CDR2 YYREEE, per germline (reference sequence). The CDR3 consists of 16 residues. CDR3 protein: CASSSRTSEAQETQYF. CDR3 coding DNA: TGTGCCAGCAGCTCCCGGACTAGCGAGGCCCAAGAGACCCAGTACTTC.

The rearrangement links TRBV7-6 to TRBJ2-2; 7 positions match TRBD2. In germline, CDR1 is SGHVS, CDR2 FNYEAQ. V lost 6 bases and J lost 4; bases outside the gene matches: 11. This CDR3 is built from 16 residues. CDR3 in DNA: TGTGCCAGCAGTCATGAAGCGGGATCAGGCACCGGGGAGCTGTTTTTT. Encoded protein: CASSHEAGSGTGELFF. The whole variable domain, filled in from reference TRBV7-6 and TRBJ2-2, reads GAGVSQSPRYKVTKRGQDVALRCDPISGHVSLYWYRQALGQGPEFLTYFNYEAQQDKSGLPNDRFSAERPEGSISTLTIQRTEQRDSAMYRCASSHEAGSGTGELFFGEGSRLTVL.

The chain recombines TRBV10-3 with TRBJ2-2; a possible D gene is TRBD2 (6 bases). The CDR3 has 13 residues. The germline V gene encodes CDR1 ENHRY and CDR2 SYGVKD. The CDR3, as DNA: TGTGCGCACGGGGAGGCCACTAAGGGGGAGCTGTTTTTT. It specifies CAHGEATKGELFF.

This chain joins TRBV5-1 and TRBJ1-5; a possible D gene is TRBD1 (6 bases). The germline V gene encodes CDR1 SGHRS and CDR2 YFSETQ. Trimming cost V 2 bases and J 0 bases, with 9 bases left between them. The CDR3 is 15 amino acids. Here the CDR3 reads CASSFSGVSNQPQHF. In nucleotides, the CDR3 is TGCGCCAGCAGCTTTTCAGGGGTTAGCAATCAGCCCCAGCATTTT.

V usage is TRBV28 and J usage is TRBJ1-2; TRBD1 aligns across 7 bases. The junction had 7 bases not matched to a gene; V was cut back by 6 bases and J by 3 bases. Germline CDR1 is MDHEN and CDR2 is SYDVKM. The CDR3 spans 14 residues. The CDR3 DNA is TGTGCCAGCAGCCAACAGGGGCGGGACTATGGCTACACCTTC. Its protein is CASSQQGRDYGYTF.

This rearrangement joins TRBV6-5 to TRBJ1-2, with D perhaps TRBD1 (5 bases). V was cut by 0 bases and J by 8 bases, with 10 bases left in between. The CDR3 runs 13 residues. CDR1 and CDR2 from the germline V gene are MNHEY and SVGAGI. In DNA form, the CDR3 reads TGTGCCAGCAGTTACTCCAGGGTGGGAGGCTACACCTTC. Translating gives CASSYSRVGGYTF.

This clone was counted many times. The chain is built from TRBV10-3 and TRBJ1-2; D perhaps matches TRBD1 (6 bases). Deletions cut 7 bases from V and 4 bases from J, with 13 bases between. This CDR3 comprises 13 residues. Germline V CDR1 and CDR2: ENHRY, SYGVKD. The CDR3 sequence is CAINGGAGYGYTF. DNA of the CDR3: TGTGCCATCAATGGGGGCGCGGGCTATGGCTACACCTTC.

The genes are TRBV27 and TRBJ2-3; 12 bases line up with TRBD2. This CDR3 has 16 residues. Germline V gene sequence: CDR1 MNHEY, CDR2 SMNVEV (reference sequence). V shed 5 bases, J shed 3 bases, and the junction held 6 bases outside the gene matches. CDR3 region: CASSPKTSGRTDTQYF. The DNA of the CDR3 is TGTGCCAGCAGTCCAAAGACTAGCGGGAGAACAGATACGCAGTATTTT.

The rearrangement links TRBV27 to TRBJ2-7; 12 positions match TRBD2. Trimming took 6 bases from V and 0 from J; bases not matched to a gene: 3. Germline-derived CDR1 and CDR2 are MNHEY and SMNVEV (reference sequence). The CDR3 totals 15 residues. This chain's CDR3 is CASSRTSGASYEQYV. The DNA for the CDR3 is TGTGCCAGCAGCCGGACTAGCGGGGCCTCCTACGAGCAGTACGTC.